This TCR beta chain originates from a study of blood T cells in healthy people across ages. A J-beta primer mix and a sample-barcoded 5' primer were used in a second PCR of about 7 to 12 cycles. One entry per CDR3 protein results from TCRdb running MiXCR on the 5' RACE reads. This table has 1.4 million to 1.5 million distinct CDR3 sequences, roughly 45% appearing once. As for this clonotype: Its target is unknown.

The CDR3 has 14 amino acids. Trimming stripped 4 bases from V and 4 bases from J, with 13 bases between. The V gene's germline CDR1 is MNHNS and CDR2 SASEGT. General study results and limits: Naive CD4+ cells and diversity were both higher in long-lived donors than in aged donors.

The chain employs TRBV6-1 and TRBJ1-2; D possibly corresponds to TRBD1 (5 bases). The sample was blood. The sequence was collected from a young woman in good health. CDR3 nucleotide sequence: TGTGCCAGCAGTGGAAGCGCCAGGGCCTATGGCTACACCTTC. Residues: CASSGSARAYGYTF.